This passage covers 19 T cell receptor beta chains from one sample sequenced in a study of T cell responses to AZD1222 COVID-19 vaccine. Some clones are missing from TCRdb's copy, which holds only in-frame ones; the method was immunoSEQ multiplex PCR. The sample lists 130,000 or so clones; 85% to 95% were seen once. The material was peripheral blood, obtained on day 0 of AZD1222 vaccination. These receptors were taken from an adult in good health.

V usage is TRBV30 and J usage is TRBJ2-6, with D perhaps given as TRBD1 or TRBD2 (5 bases each). V lost 5 bases and J lost 4, with 15 bases in between. There are 15 residues in the CDR3. Germline CDR1 is GTSNPN and CDR2 is SVGIG (reference sequence). CDR3 sequence: CAWDPKGRGANVLTF. As DNA, the CDR3 is TGTGCCTGGGACCCTAAGGGGAGAGGGGCCAACGTCCTGACTTTC.

This chain links TRBV4-1 with TRBJ2-5, with D unresolved. The length of the CDR3 is 13 residues. The V gene's germline CDR1 is MGHRA and CDR2 YSYEKL. Trimming took 4 bases from V and 5 from J, leaving 11 bases between them. The CDR3 here is CASSPASMETQYF. CDR3 DNA: TGCGCCAGCAGCCCCGCATCGATGGAGACCCAGTACTTC.

V is TRBV21-1 and J is TRBJ2-2; TRBD2, the D gene given by the table, was not confirmed from the DNA. TRBV21-1 is termed a pseudogene. The CDR3 is made up of 15 amino acids. DNA for the CDR3: TGTGCCAGCAGCCTCGGGACTAAAAGACCCGGGGAGCTGTTTTTT. The encoded protein is CASSLGTKRPGELFF.

This chain joins TRBV4-3 and TRBJ1-1; D might be TRBD1 (5 bases). From germline, CDR1 is LGHNA and CDR2 YSLEER. The length of the CDR3 is 14 residues. Trimming shortened V by 0 bases and J by 3 bases, and 8 bases separated the two germline ends. Here the CDR3 reads CASSQDLGDTEAFF. The CDR3, as DNA: TGCGCCAGCAGCCAAGATTTGGGGGACACTGAAGCTTTCTTT.

The CDR3 is CASSPTVGYEQYF. CDR3 DNA: TGTGCCAGCAGTCCGACGGTAGGCTACGAGCAGTACTTC. V is TRBV27 and J is TRBJ2-7; D unclear. Trimming cost V 5 bases and J 3 bases, with 11 bases left between them. CDR3 length: 13 amino acids. Germline lookup yields CDR1 MNHEY and CDR2 SMNVEV (reference sequence).

The rearrangement joins TRBV3-1 (or the pseudogene TRBV3-2) to TRBJ2-5; D unresolved. The germline V gene encodes CDR1 LGHDT and CDR2 YNNKEL (reference sequence). CDR3 length: 13 residues. Trimming pared 4 bases from V and 5 bases from J, leaving 11 bases between. DNA for the CDR3: TGTGCCAGCAGCCTGGGCGGAAGGGAGACCCAGTACTTC. Translating it yields CASSLGGRETQYF.

The chain is built from TRBV6-5 and TRBJ1-5; possible D gene TRBD1, 5 bases. V was cut by 5 bases and J by 5 bases, with 10 bases left in between. Per the germline V gene, CDR1 is MNHEY and CDR2 is SVGAGI. The CDR3 runs 13 residues. CDR3 in DNA: TGTGCCAGCAGTCAGGGTTCTTATCAGCCCCAGCATTTT. It translates to CASSQGSYQPQHF.

The CDR3 reads CATSDFGTTYNEQFF. The CDR3 DNA reads TGTGCCACCAGTGATTTCGGGACTACCTACAATGAGCAGTTCTTC. The V and J genes are TRBV24-1 and TRBJ2-1; 7 nucleotides align to TRBD2. CDR3 length: 15 amino acids. Looked up from germline, CDR1 is KGHDR and CDR2 is SFDVKD. After removal of 1 base from V and 2 bases from J, the junction contained 1 base not matched to a gene.

The chain carries TRBV10-1 and TRBJ2-7, with TRBD2 matching over 9 bases. Trimming took 2 bases from V and 2 from J; bases not matched to a gene: 7. Germline V gene data show CDR1 as WNHNN and CDR2 as SYGVQD (reference sequence). The CDR3 covers 16 residues. The chain's CDR3 is CASSEISGRGAYEQYF. The CDR3 DNA sequence: TGCGCCAGCAGTGAGATTAGCGGGAGAGGGGCCTACGAGCAGTACTTC.

This rearrangement joins TRBV2 to TRBJ2-3, with 7 bases matching TRBD2. V lost 2 bases to trimming and J lost 0 bases; unmatched junction nucleotides: 2. Germline assignment: CDR1 SNHLY and CDR2 FYNNEI. The CDR3 has 15 residues. The CDR3 loop reads CASSELADSTDTQYF. The CDR3 region has the DNA TGTGCCAGCAGTGAACTAGCGGATAGCACAGATACGCAGTATTTT.

The J gene is TRBJ2-1, the V gene TRBV30; D is undetermined. V was clipped by 0 bases and J by 4 bases, with 10 bases between them. The CDR3 is 14 residues long. Germline assignment: CDR1 GTSNPN and CDR2 SVGIG (reference sequence). The CDR3 nucleotides are TGTGCCTGGAGTGTGTCTACTCCTTACAATGAGCAGTTCTTC. Translated, it gives CAWSVSTPYNEQFF. The full variable domain, its missing parts supplied by reference TRBV30 and TRBJ2-1, is SQTIHQWPATLVQPVGSPLSLECTVEGTSNPNLYWYRQAAGRGLQLLFYSVGIGQISSEVPQNLSASRPQDRQFILSSKKLLLSDSGFYLCAWSVSTPYNEQFFGPGTRLTVL.

This chain uses TRBV11-2 with TRBJ1-6, with D possibly TRBD1 on 5 matching bases. The germline V gene has CDR1 SGHAT and CDR2 FQNNGV. The CDR3 covers 14 residues. Deletions cut 3 bases from V and 7 bases from J, with 10 bases between. Here the CDR3 reads CASSLGGPNSPLHF. CDR3 bases: TGTGCCAGCAGCTTGGGGGGACCCAATTCACCCCTCCACTTT. Variable domain in full (rest from reference TRBV11-2 and TRBJ1-6): EAGVAQSPRYKIIEKRQSVAFWCNPISGHATLYWYQQILGQGPKLLIQFQNNGVVDDSQLPKDRFSAERLKGVDSTLKIQPAKLEDSAVYLCASSLGGPNSPLHFGNGTRLTVT.

The chain couples TRBV2 to TRBJ1-2, with TRBD1 matching over 9 bases. Germline values: CDR1 SNHLY, CDR2 FYNNEI. The CDR3 consists of 15 residues. Trimming at V came to 4 bases and at J to 4 bases, leaving 7 bases not matched to a gene. The CDR3 protein is CASSGEGTGIYGYTF. The CDR3 bases are TGTGCCAGCAGTGGAGAAGGGACAGGGATCTATGGCTACACCTTC.

The CDR3 sequence is CASSEGGLETEAFF. As DNA, the CDR3 is TGTGCCAGCAGTGAGGGGGGATTAGAAACTGAAGCTTTCTTT. The chain carries TRBV2 and TRBJ1-1; D is possibly TRBD1 (5 bases). Germline-derived CDR1 and CDR2 are SNHLY and FYNNEI. The CDR3 is 14 residues long. Trimming cost V 3 bases and J 5 bases, with 13 bases left between them. The variable domain in full, completed from reference TRBV2 and TRBJ1-1, reads EPEVTQTPSHQVTQMGQEVILRCVPISNHLYFYWYRQILGQKVEFLVSFYNNEISEKSEIFDDQFSVERPDGSNFTLKIRSTKLEDSAMYFCASSEGGLETEAFFGQGTRLTVV.

V gene TRBV19 combines with J gene TRBJ1-5, with D unresolved. Germline loops: CDR1 LNHDA, CDR2 SQIVND (reference sequence). This CDR3 is built from 15 residues. Trimming pared 7 bases from V and 1 base from J, leaving 14 bases between. This CDR3 is CASIPDVWSNQPQHF. Here the CDR3 DNA reads TGTGCCAGTATCCCGGACGTTTGGAGCAATCAGCCCCAGCATTTT. The variable domain in full, with the rest retrieved from reference TRBV19 and TRBJ1-5, is DGGITQSPKYLFRKEGQNVTLSCEQNLNHDAMYWYRQDPGQGLRLIYYSQIVNDFQKGDIAEGYSVSREKKESFPLTVTSAQKNPTAFYLCASIPDVWSNQPQHFGDGTRLSIL.

This sequence joins TRBV9 and TRBJ1-5; D is possibly TRBD1 (5 bases). The V gene's germline CDR1 is SGDLS and CDR2 YYNGEE. V was pared by 2 bases and J by 4 bases, with 10 bases between. This CDR3 comprises 14 residues. CDR3 nucleotide sequence: TGTGCCAGCAGCGTCCGGGACGGGAATCAGCCCCAGCATTTT. Translating it yields CASSVRDGNQPQHF. Supplemented by reference TRBV9 and TRBJ1-5, the full variable domain reads DSGVTQTPKHLITATGQRVTLRCSPRSGDLSVYWYQQSLDQGLQFLIQYYNGEERAKGNILERFSAQQFPDLHSELNLSSLELGDSALYFCASSVRDGNQPQHFGDGTRLSIL.

The rearrangement joins TRBV29-1 to TRBJ1-2; D ambiguous. Germline V gene data show CDR1 as SQVTM and CDR2 as ANQGSEA. The germline V and J ends were trimmed by 6 bases and 5 bases, with 16 bases remaining between them. The CDR3 extends over 13 amino acids. The CDR3 reads CSVPDNLEYGYTF. The CDR3 nucleotides read TGCAGCGTCCCCGACAACCTGGAGTATGGCTACACCTTC.

This CDR3 is CASSSPQGANLSPLHF. CDR3 in DNA: TGTGCCAGCAGTTCCCCACAGGGGGCCAATTTGTCACCCCTCCACTTT. The V and J genes are TRBV28 and TRBJ1-6, with TRBD1 matching 9 bases. Looked up from germline, CDR1 is MDHEN and CDR2 is SYDVKM. Trimming cost V 4 bases and J 10 bases; bases outside gene matches: 11. The CDR3 runs 16 residues.

The sample holds one count of this clone. This sequence joins TRBV7-9 and TRBJ2-6, with a weak D call TRBD1 (6 bases). The germline V gene has CDR1 SEHNR and CDR2 FQNEAQ (reference sequence). CDR3 length equals 16 residues. The V and J ends lost 5 bases and 1 base respectively, with 12 bases between them. CDR3 amino acids: CASSPTGTSGANVLTF. CDR3 coding DNA: TGTGCCAGCAGCCCGACAGGTACATCTGGGGCCAACGTCCTGACTTTC.